This TCR beta chain was observed in a study of T-cell memory formation after mild COVID-19. General study points: The study detected some responding clones in pre-infection memory, suggesting cross-reactive memory joined.

The length of the CDR3 is 14 residues. Germline CDR1 and CDR2: DFQATT and SNEGSKA (reference sequence). V was pared by 5 bases and J by 2 bases, with 7 bases of the junction left unmatched. Constant-segment primers were used for 5'RACE, and the resulting TCR alpha and TCR beta cDNA libraries carried sample barcodes and UMIs. TCRdb reanalysed the 5' RACE reads using MiXCR and keeps one entry per CDR3 protein. The sample holds roughly 250,000 distinct CDR3 sequences; about a sixth are singletons and the top ten take approximately 3.5%. Worth noting for this clonotype: Its antigen remains unidentified.

The receptor was derived from a man younger than 35 who had mild COVID-19 (a few samples of this study predate the infection). Cell type and time point are not known. This chain links TRBV20-1 with TRBJ2-3; 7 nucleotides line up with TRBD1. The sample was PBMCs or a T cell subset sorted from them (not recorded which). CDR3 amino acids: CSAHQGTATDTQYF. The CDR3 nucleotides read TGCAGTGCTCACCAAGGGACAGCCACAGATACGCAGTATTTT.